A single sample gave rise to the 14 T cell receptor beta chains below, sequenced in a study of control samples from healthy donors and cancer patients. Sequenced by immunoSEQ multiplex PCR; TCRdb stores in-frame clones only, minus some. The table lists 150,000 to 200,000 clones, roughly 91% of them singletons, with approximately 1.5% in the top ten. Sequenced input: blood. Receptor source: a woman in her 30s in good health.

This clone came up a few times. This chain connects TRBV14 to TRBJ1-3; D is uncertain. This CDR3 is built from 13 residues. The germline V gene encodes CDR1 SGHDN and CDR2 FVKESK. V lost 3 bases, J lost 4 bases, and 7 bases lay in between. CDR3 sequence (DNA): TGTGCCAGCAGCCAGGGGTTCGGAAACACCATATATTTT. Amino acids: CASSQGFGNTIYF.

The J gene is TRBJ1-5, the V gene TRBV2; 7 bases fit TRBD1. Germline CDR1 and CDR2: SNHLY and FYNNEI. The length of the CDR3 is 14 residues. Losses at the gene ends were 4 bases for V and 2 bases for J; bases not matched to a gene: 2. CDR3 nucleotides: TGTGCCAGCAGTGGACAGGGTGGCAATCAGCCCCAGCATTTT. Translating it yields CASSGQGGNQPQHF.

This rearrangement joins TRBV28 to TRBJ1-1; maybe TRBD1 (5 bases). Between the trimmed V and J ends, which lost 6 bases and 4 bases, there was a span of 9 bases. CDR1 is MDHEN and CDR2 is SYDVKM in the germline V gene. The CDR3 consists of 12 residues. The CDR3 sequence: CASRGRGTEAFF. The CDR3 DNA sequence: TGTGCCAGCAGGGGGCGGGGCACTGAAGCTTTCTTT.

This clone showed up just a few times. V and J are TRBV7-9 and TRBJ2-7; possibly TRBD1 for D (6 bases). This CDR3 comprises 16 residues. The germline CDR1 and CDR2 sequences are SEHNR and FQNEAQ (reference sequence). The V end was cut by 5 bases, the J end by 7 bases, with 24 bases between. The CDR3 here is CASSPPGVRLVGEQYF. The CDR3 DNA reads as TGTGCCAGCAGCCCCCCAGGGGTAAGGTTAGTGGGGGAGCAGTACTTC.

In DNA, the CDR3 is TGTGCTAGTGGTCCCGACGGTCCTGAAGCTTTCTTT. Translating gives CASGPDGPEAFF. The chain uses TRBV12-5 and TRBJ1-1; D is ambiguous. V shed 5 bases and J shed 6 bases, with 10 bases lying between them. CDR3 length: 12 residues. Germline V gives CDR1 LGHNT, CDR2 FRNRAP. Full variable domain (rest looked up from reference TRBV12-5 and TRBJ1-1): DARVTQTPRHKVTEMGQEVTMRCQPILGHNTVFWYRQTMMQGLELLAYFRNRAPLDDSGMPKDRFSAEMPDATLATLKIQPSEPRDSAVYFCASGPDGPEAFFGQGTRLTVV.

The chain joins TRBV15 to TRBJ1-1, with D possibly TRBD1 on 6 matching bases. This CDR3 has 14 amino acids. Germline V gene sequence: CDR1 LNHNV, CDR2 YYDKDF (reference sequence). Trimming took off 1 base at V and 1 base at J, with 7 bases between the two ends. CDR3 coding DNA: TGTGCCACCAGCAGAGGGACAGAGAACACTGAAGCTTTCTTT. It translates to CATSRGTENTEAFF.

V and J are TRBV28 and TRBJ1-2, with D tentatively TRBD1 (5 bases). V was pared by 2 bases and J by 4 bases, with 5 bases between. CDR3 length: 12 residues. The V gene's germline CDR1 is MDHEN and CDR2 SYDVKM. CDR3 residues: CASSLRGYGYTF. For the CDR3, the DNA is TGTGCCAGCAGTTTAAGGGGCTATGGCTACACCTTC.

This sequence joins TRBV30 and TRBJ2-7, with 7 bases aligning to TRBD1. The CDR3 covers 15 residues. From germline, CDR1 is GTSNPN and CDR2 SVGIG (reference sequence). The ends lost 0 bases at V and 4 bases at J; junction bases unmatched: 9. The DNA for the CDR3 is TGTGCCTGGAGTGTAGGGCCAGGGGGTGGGTACGAGCAGTACTTC. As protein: CAWSVGPGGGYEQYF.

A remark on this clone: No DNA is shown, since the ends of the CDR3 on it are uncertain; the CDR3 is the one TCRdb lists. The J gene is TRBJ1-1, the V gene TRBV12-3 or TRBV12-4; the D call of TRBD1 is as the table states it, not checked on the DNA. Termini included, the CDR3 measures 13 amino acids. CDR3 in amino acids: CASSLGWGRGSFF.

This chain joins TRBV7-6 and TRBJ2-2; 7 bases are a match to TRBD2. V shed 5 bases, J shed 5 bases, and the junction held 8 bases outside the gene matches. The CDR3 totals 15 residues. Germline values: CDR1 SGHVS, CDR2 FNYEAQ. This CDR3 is CASSPTSVGTGELFF. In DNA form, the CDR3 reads TGTGCCAGCAGCCCCACTAGCGTCGGGACCGGGGAGCTGTTTTTT. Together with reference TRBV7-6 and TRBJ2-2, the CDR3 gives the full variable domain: GAGVSQSPRYKVTKRGQDVALRCDPISGHVSLYWYRQALGQGPEFLTYFNYEAQQDKSGLPNDRFSAERPEGSISTLTIQRTEQRDSAMYRCASSPTSVGTGELFFGEGSRLTVL.

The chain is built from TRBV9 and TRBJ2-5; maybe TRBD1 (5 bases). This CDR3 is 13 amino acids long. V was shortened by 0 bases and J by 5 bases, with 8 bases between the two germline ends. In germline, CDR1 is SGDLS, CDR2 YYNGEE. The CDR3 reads CASSVATGETQYF. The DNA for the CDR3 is TGTGCCAGCAGCGTAGCTACAGGCGAGACCCAGTACTTC.

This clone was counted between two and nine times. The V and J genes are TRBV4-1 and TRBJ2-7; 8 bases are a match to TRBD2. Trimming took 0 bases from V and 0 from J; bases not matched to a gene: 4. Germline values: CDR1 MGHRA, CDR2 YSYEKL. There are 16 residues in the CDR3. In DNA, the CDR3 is TGCGCCAGCAGCCAAGATGTCAGCGGGAGCTCCTACGAGCAGTACTTC. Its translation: CASSQDVSGSSYEQYF.

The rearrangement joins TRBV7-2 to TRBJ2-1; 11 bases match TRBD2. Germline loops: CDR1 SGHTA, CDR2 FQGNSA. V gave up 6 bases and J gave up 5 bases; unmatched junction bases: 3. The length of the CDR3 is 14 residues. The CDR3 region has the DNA TGTGCCAGCAGAGTGGGACTAGCGGACAATGAGCAGTTCTTC. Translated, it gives CASRVGLADNEQFF. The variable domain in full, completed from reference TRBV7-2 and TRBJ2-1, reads GAGVSQSPSNKVTEKGKDVELRCDPISGHTALYWYRQSLGQGLEFLIYFQGNSAPDKSGLPSDRFSAERTGGSVSTLTIQRTQQEDSAVYLCASRVGLADNEQFFGPGTRLTVL.

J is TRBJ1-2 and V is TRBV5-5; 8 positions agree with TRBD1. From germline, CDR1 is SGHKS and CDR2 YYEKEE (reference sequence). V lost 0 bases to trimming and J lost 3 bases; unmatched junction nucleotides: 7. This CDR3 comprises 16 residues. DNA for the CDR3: TGTGCCAGCAGCTTGGTAGGCGGACAGGGTTACTATGGCTACACCTTC. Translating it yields CASSLVGGQGYYGYTF.